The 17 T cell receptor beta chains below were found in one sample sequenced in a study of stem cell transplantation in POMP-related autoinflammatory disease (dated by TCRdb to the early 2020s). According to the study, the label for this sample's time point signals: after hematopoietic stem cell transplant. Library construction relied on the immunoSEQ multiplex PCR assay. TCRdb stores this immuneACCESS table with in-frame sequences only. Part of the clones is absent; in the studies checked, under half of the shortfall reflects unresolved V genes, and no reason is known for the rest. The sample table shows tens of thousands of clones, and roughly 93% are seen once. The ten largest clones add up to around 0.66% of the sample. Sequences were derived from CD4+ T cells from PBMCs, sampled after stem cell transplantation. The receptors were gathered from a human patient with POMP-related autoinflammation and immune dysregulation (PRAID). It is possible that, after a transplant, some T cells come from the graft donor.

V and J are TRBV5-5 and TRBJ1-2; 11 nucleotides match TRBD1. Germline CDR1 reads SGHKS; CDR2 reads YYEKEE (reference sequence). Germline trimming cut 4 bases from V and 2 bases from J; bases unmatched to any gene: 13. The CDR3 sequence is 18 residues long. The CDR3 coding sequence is TGTGCCAGCAGCCCCATGCCTGGACAGGGGGCTGTGAACTATGGCTACACCTTC. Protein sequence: CASSPMPGQGAVNYGYTF.

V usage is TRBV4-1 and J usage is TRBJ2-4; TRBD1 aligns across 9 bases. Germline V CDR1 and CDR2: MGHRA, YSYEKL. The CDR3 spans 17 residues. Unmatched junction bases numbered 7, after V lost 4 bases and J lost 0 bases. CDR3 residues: CASSRRTGDVAKNIQYF. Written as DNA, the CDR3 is TGCGCCAGCAGCCGCCGGACAGGGGACGTAGCCAAAAACATTCAGTACTTC.

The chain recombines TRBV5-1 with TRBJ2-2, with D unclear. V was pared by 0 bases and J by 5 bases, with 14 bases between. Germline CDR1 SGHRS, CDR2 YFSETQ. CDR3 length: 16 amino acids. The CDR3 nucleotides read TGCGCCAGCAGCTTGGAGTGGATGTGGAAGACCGGGGAGCTGTTTTTT. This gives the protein CASSLEWMWKTGELFF.

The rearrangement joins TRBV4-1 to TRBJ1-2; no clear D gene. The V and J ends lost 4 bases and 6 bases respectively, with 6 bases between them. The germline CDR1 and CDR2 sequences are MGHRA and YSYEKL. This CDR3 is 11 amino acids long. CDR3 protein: CASSRLNGYTF. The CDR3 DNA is TGCGCCAGCAGCCGCCTAAATGGCTACACCTTC.

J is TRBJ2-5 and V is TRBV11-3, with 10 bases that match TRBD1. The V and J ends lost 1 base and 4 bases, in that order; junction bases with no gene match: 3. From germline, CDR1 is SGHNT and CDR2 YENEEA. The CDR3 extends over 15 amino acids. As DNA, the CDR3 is TGTGCCAGCAGCTTAGGACAGGGGGCGTCAGAGACCCAGTACTTC. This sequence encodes CASSLGQGASETQYF.

CDR3 sequence: CASSYSYPRVTDTQYF. The CDR3 DNA reads as TGTGCCAGCAGTTACTCGTACCCCAGGGTCACAGATACGCAGTATTTT. The genes are TRBV6-5 and TRBJ2-3, with D possibly matching TRBD1 (5 bases). Between the trimmed V and J ends, which lost 0 bases and 2 bases, there was a span of 12 bases. The CDR3 is 16 amino acids. Germline V CDR1 and CDR2: MNHEY, SVGAGI.

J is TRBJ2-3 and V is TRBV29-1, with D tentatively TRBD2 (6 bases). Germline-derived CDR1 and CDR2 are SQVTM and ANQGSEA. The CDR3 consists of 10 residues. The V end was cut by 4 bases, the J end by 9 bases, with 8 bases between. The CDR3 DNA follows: TGCAGCGTTGTGGAGGGAACGCAGTATTTT. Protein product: CSVVEGTQYF.

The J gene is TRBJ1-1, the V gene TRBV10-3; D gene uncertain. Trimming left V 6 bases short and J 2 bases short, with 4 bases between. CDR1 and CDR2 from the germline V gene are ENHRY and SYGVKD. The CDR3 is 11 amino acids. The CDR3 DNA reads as TGTGCCATCAGACTTAACACTGAAGCTTTCTTT. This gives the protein CAIRLNTEAFF.

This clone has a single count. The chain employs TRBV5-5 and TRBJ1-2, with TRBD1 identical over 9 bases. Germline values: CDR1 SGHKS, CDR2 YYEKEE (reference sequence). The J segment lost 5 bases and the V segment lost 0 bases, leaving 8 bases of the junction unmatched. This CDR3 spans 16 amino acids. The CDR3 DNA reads TGTGCCAGCAGCTTGGAGGGACAGGGAATCGGGTATGGCTACACCTTC. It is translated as CASSLEGQGIGYGYTF.

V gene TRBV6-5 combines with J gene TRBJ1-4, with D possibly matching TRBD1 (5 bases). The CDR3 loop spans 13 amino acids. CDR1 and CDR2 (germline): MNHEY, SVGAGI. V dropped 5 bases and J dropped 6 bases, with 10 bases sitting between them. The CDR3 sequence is CASSPGTYEKLFF. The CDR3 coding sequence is TGTGCCAGCAGTCCGGGGACCTATGAAAAACTGTTTTTT.

The DNA for the CDR3 is TGTGCCAGCAGTGAAGAACTAGCGGGAGGATCCTACAATGAGCAGTTCTTC. Its translation is CASSEELAGGSYNEQFF. This chain uses TRBV6-1 with TRBJ2-1; 12 nucleotides align to TRBD2. CDR1 is MNHNS, CDR2 SASEGT, per germline. CDR3 length: 17 amino acids. Trimming took 1 base from V and 1 from J; bases not matched to a gene: 2.

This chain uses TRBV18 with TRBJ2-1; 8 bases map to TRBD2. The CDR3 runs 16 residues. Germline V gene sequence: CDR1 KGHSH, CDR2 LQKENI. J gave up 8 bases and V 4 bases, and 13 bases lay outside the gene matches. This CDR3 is CASSLTPAGGRHEQFF. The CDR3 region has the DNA TGTGCCAGCTCACTTACCCCGGCGGGAGGTAGGCATGAGCAGTTCTTC.

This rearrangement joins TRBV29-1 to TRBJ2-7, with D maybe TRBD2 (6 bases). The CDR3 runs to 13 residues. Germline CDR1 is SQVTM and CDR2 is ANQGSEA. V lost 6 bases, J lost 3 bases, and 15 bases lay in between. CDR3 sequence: CSVNAGTDYEQYF. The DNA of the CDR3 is TGCAGCGTGAACGCCGGGACTGACTACGAGCAGTACTTC.

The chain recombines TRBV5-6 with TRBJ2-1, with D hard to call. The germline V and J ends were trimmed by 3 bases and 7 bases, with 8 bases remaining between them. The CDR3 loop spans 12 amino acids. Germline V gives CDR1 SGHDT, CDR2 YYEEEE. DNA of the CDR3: TGTGCCAGCAGCTCTTGGACGAATGAGCAGTTCTTC. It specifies CASSSWTNEQFF.

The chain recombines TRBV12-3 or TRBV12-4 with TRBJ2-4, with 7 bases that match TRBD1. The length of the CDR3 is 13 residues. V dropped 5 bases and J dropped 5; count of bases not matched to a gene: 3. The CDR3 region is CASSQDRQNIQYF. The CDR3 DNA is TGTGCCAGCAGTCAGGACAGGCAAAACATTCAGTACTTC.

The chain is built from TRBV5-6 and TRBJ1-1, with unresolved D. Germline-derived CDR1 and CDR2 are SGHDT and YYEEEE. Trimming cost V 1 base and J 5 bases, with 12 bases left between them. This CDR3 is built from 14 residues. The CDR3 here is CASSLWRRSTEAFF. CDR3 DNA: TGTGCCAGCAGCTTGTGGAGGAGAAGTACTGAAGCTTTCTTT.

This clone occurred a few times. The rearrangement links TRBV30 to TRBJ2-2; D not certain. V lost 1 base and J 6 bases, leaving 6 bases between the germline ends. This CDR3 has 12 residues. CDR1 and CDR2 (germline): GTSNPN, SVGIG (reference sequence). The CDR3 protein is CAWSGVAGELFF. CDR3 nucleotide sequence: TGTGCCTGGAGTGGGGTCGCCGGGGAGCTGTTTTTT.